The 28 T cell receptor beta chains below were found in one sample sequenced in a study of blood T cell repertoires in COVID-19. Repertoires were generated with immunoSEQ multiplex PCR, while TCRdb's copy carries only in-frame clones and drops some. The sample has a few hundred thousand clones, 75% to 90% seen once; the top ten hold less than 3.5%. Sequenced: peripheral blood. These receptors were taken from a woman aged 25 to 39 with COVID-19, enrolled during active disease.

This clone was counted a single time. V usage is TRBV29-1 and J usage is TRBJ1-2; the D is unclear. This CDR3 contains 14 residues. Germline CDR1 reads SQVTM; CDR2 reads ANQGSEA. V was shortened by 1 base and J by 0 bases, with 9 bases between the two germline ends. The CDR3 nucleotides are TGCAGCGTTGAAGTCCGAGGATCTAACTATGGCTACACCTTC. Translating it yields CSVEVRGSNYGYTF.

The gene calls are TRBV7-9 and TRBJ1-4; D is perhaps TRBD1 (6 bases). V lost 5 bases, J lost 4 bases, and 14 bases lay in between. The CDR3 is made up of 15 amino acids. Germline V CDR1 and CDR2: SEHNR, FQNEAQ (reference sequence). The CDR3 here is CASSHGQIFNEKLFF. The CDR3 region has the DNA TGTGCCAGCAGCCACGGACAGATTTTTAATGAAAAACTGTTTTTT.

CDR3 nucleotides: TGTGCCAGCAGCGGCGGGGCTGTTAGTTATGGCTACACCTTC. This sequence encodes CASSGGAVSYGYTF. V is TRBV2 and J is TRBJ1-2; D is perhaps TRBD1 (5 bases). Germline V CDR1 and CDR2: SNHLY, FYNNEI. Deletions cut 6 bases from V and 5 bases from J, with 16 bases between. This CDR3 region has 14 residues.

The chain combines TRBV11-3 with TRBJ2-3; 8 nucleotides match TRBD2. CDR3 size: 15 residues. Trimming at V came to 1 base and at J to 5 bases, leaving 5 bases not matched to a gene. Germline V gene data show CDR1 as SGHNT and CDR2 as YENEEA. The CDR3 DNA is TGTGCCAGCAGCTTAGCGGGAGGGTTTGAAGATACGCAGTATTTT. Translating it yields CASSLAGGFEDTQYF.

The gene calls are TRBV28 and TRBJ1-6, with 10 bases fitting TRBD1. Trimming took 5 bases from V and 0 from J; bases not matched to a gene: 10. The CDR3 length is 19 residues. Germline V gene data show CDR1 as MDHEN and CDR2 as SYDVKM. The CDR3 here is CASSPRDRGTSSYNSPLHF. CDR3 sequence (DNA): TGTGCCAGCAGTCCAAGGGACAGGGGTACTAGCTCCTATAATTCACCCCTCCACTTT.

This chain links TRBV2 with TRBJ1-6; D is unresolved. Germline V gene lookup returns CDR1 SNHLY and CDR2 FYNNEI. The V gene lost 3 bases and the J gene lost 7 bases, with 13 bases spanning the gap. The CDR3 totals 15 residues. This CDR3 reads CASSEGGYVNSPLHF. CDR3 bases: TGTGCCAGCAGTGAGGGAGGGTATGTCAATTCACCCCTCCACTTT.

This rearrangement joins TRBV3-1 (or the pseudogene TRBV3-2) to TRBJ2-2, with TRBD2 matching 9 bases. Looked up from germline, CDR1 is LGHDT and CDR2 is YNNKEL (reference sequence). This CDR3 region has 18 residues. The J segment lost 5 bases and the V segment lost 0 bases, leaving 10 bases of the junction unmatched. Here the CDR3 DNA reads TGTGCCAGCAGCCAAGAGGGGGGGAGCGGGAGGTGGACCGGGGAGCTGTTTTTT. This sequence encodes CASSQEGGSGRWTGELFF.

The chain combines TRBV19 with TRBJ2-4; 9 bases match TRBD2. CDR1 and CDR2 (germline): LNHDA, SQIVND (reference sequence). The CDR3 contains 15 residues. Trimming took 7 bases from V and 1 from J; bases not matched to a gene: 5. The CDR3 nucleotides read TGTGCCAGTACCAGGACTAGCGTGGCCAAAAACATTCAGTACTTC. It encodes CASTRTSVAKNIQYF.

The chain uses TRBV6-5 and TRBJ2-7; TRBD2 matches 11 bases. Germline CDR1 is MNHEY and CDR2 is SVGAGI. The CDR3 contains 15 residues. V gave up 6 bases and J gave up 4 bases; unmatched junction bases: 8. CDR3 DNA: TGTGCCAGCAGACCCACTAGCGGGAGTTGGTACGAGCAGTACTTC. Protein: CASRPTSGSWYEQYF.

With respect to this clone: Germline is not matched at one junction end, which may reflect a read error. The CDR3 sequence: CASTLGTSAQESYNEQFF. In DNA form, the CDR3 reads TGTGCCAGCACCTTAGGGACTAGCGCGCAGGAGTCCTACAATGAGCAGTTCTTC. The chain uses TRBV7-9 and TRBJ2-1; 10 bases are shared with TRBD2. Germline assignment: CDR1 SEHNR and CDR2 FQNEAQ (reference sequence). There are 18 residues in the CDR3.

Comments on this clone: Other nucleotide sequences from this sample produce the same CDR3. The chain has TRBV5-1 and TRBJ2-1; the D is unclear. Germline assignment: CDR1 SGHRS and CDR2 YFSETQ. Trimming pared 0 bases from V and 10 bases from J, leaving 8 bases between. CDR3 length: 12 amino acids. CDR3 sequence: CASSLGGAEQFF. The CDR3, as DNA: TGCGCCAGCAGCTTGGGTGGAGCAGAGCAGTTCTTC.

V is TRBV25-1 and J is TRBJ2-7, with D possibly TRBD1 on 5 matching bases. This CDR3 is 13 amino acids long. V lost 5 bases, J lost 2 bases, and 10 bases lay in between. Looked up from germline, CDR1 is MGHDK and CDR2 is SYGVNS. The CDR3 DNA is TGTGCCAGCAGTACTATAGGGGCCTACGAGCAGTACTTC. It codes for CASSTIGAYEQYF.

The chain joins TRBV5-4 to TRBJ2-2, with TRBD2 as a possible D gene (6 bases). Per the germline V gene, CDR1 is SGHNT and CDR2 is YYREEE (reference sequence). Deletions cut 1 base from V and 2 bases from J, with 12 bases between. This CDR3 spans 16 amino acids. The CDR3 region has the DNA TGTGCCAGCAGCTTGAGGCAGGGAGGTAACACCGGGGAGCTGTTTTTT. Its translation: CASSLRQGGNTGELFF.

This chain links TRBV6-5 with TRBJ2-7, with D perhaps TRBD1 or TRBD2 (5 bases each). The CDR3 loop spans 13 amino acids. The V end was cut by 10 bases, the J end by 2 bases, with 15 bases between. Germline V lookup: CDR1 MNHEY, CDR2 SVGAGI. Here the CDR3 reads CATRVRSAYEQYF. The CDR3 DNA follows: TGTGCCACCAGGGTACGTAGCGCCTACGAGCAGTACTTC.

The J gene is TRBJ2-1, the V gene TRBV19; 8 bases fit TRBD2. The CDR3 totals 15 residues. The germline CDR1 and CDR2 sequences are LNHDA and SQIVND (reference sequence). The ends lost 7 bases at V and 0 bases at J; junction bases unmatched: 5. In nucleotides, the CDR3 is TGTGCCAGTACCCGAGCGGGAGTCTCCTACAATGAGCAGTTCTTC. Amino acids: CASTRAGVSYNEQFF. Using reference TRBV19 and TRBJ2-1 for the parts outside the CDR3, the full variable domain is DGGITQSPKYLFRKEGQNVTLSCEQNLNHDAMYWYRQDPGQGLRLIYYSQIVNDFQKGDIAEGYSVSREKKESFPLTVTSAQKNPTAFYLCASTRAGVSYNEQFFGPGTRLTVL.

This clone has a single count. The chain uses TRBV6-1 and TRBJ2-7; D is possibly TRBD1 (7 bases). CDR3 length equals 15 residues. V gave up 3 bases and J gave up 1 base, with 13 bases separating them. Germline assignment: CDR1 MNHNS and CDR2 SASEGT. CDR3 DNA sequence: TGTGCCAGCAGTGATGGGCAGGGGGGATCCTACGAGCAGTACTTC. It yields the protein CASSDGQGGSYEQYF.

This rearrangement joins TRBV30 to TRBJ1-5; D is unresolved. V was cut by 0 bases and J by 0 bases, with 6 bases left in between. This CDR3 comprises 14 residues. Germline CDR1 GTSNPN, CDR2 SVGIG (reference sequence). CDR3: CAWSVSGSNQPQHF. CDR3 nucleotide sequence: TGTGCCTGGAGTGTATCGGGTAGCAATCAGCCCCAGCATTTT.

The chain is built from TRBV6-5 and TRBJ1-1; the D is unclear. Germline lookup yields CDR1 MNHEY and CDR2 SVGAGI. V was clipped by 6 bases and J by 5 bases, with 13 bases between them. This CDR3 region has 13 residues. DNA for the CDR3: TGTGCCAGCAGCCGCTCCCCCAGGACTGAAGCTTTCTTT. This codes for CASSRSPRTEAFF.

The genes are TRBV28 and TRBJ2-7, with 7 nucleotides matching TRBD1. Germline-derived CDR1 and CDR2 are MDHEN and SYDVKM. The trim removed 3 bases at V and 4 bases at J, leaving 3 bases unmatched. The CDR3 runs 13 residues. The CDR3 protein is CASSLTGRYEQYF. The CDR3 region has the DNA TGTGCCAGCAGTTTGACAGGGCGGTACGAGCAGTACTTC.

The genes are TRBV2 and TRBJ1-1, with 8 positions matching TRBD1. This CDR3 is 14 amino acids long. Germline V lookup: CDR1 SNHLY, CDR2 FYNNEI. V lost 8 bases to trimming and J lost 1 base; unmatched junction nucleotides: 6. As DNA, the CDR3 is TGTGCCAGCGGTCGGACAGGGAAGAACACTGAAGCTTTCTTT. Its protein is CASGRTGKNTEAFF.

The chain has TRBV15 and TRBJ2-1; D perhaps matches TRBD1 (6 bases). CDR3 length: 15 residues. V lost 6 bases, J lost 2 bases, and 14 bases lay in between. Germline CDR1 and CDR2: LNHNV and YYDKDF (reference sequence). CDR3 DNA sequence: TGTGCCACCAGGCCACAGGGTGGCGCCTACAATGAGCAGTTCTTC. Translating it yields CATRPQGGAYNEQFF.

The chain combines TRBV7-9 with TRBJ1-2; 9 nucleotides agree with TRBD1. Unmatched junction bases numbered 2, after V lost 3 bases and J lost 6 bases. The CDR3 covers 13 residues. From germline, CDR1 is SEHNR and CDR2 FQNEAQ (reference sequence). The CDR3: CASSLGQGDGYTF. CDR3 nucleotide sequence: TGTGCCAGCAGCTTGGGACAGGGTGATGGCTACACCTTC.

The gene calls are TRBV2 and TRBJ1-4; 10 nucleotides agree with TRBD1. Losses at the gene ends were 9 bases for V and 2 bases for J; bases not matched to a gene: 6. This CDR3 is 15 amino acids long. CDR1 SNHLY and CDR2 FYNNEI come from the germline V gene. DNA of the CDR3: TGTGCCAGTCGGACAGGGGGTATCACTAATGAAAAACTGTTTTTT. Its translation is CASRTGGITNEKLFF. Together with reference TRBV2 and TRBJ1-4, the CDR3 gives the full variable domain: EPEVTQTPSHQVTQMGQEVILRCVPISNHLYFYWYRQILGQKVEFLVSFYNNEISEKSEIFDDQFSVERPDGSNFTLKIRSTKLEDSAMYFCASRTGGITNEKLFFGSGTQLSVL.

This clone came up once. The chain links TRBV6-1 to TRBJ1-2; 10 positions match TRBD1. V dropped 0 bases and J dropped 8; count of bases not matched to a gene: 3. Germline V gives CDR1 MNHNS, CDR2 SASEGT. CDR3 size: 14 residues. The CDR3 bases are TGTGCCAGCAGTGAAGCGCGGACAGGGGGGGGCTACACCTTC. This codes for CASSEARTGGGYTF.

The chain couples TRBV2 to TRBJ1-6; D is unresolved. Germline lookup yields CDR1 SNHLY and CDR2 FYNNEI. Trimming removed 7 bases from V and 8 bases from J, with 12 bases in between. The CDR3 runs 13 residues. The CDR3 sequence is CASNLAGDSPLHF. The CDR3 DNA sequence: TGTGCCAGCAATTTAGCCGGGGATTCACCCCTCCACTTT.

V is TRBV3-1 (or the pseudogene TRBV3-2) and J is TRBJ1-1, with 8 bases lining up with TRBD1. The ends lost 0 bases at V and 3 bases at J; junction bases unmatched: 6. The germline V gene has CDR1 LGHDT and CDR2 YNNKEL (reference sequence). The CDR3 covers 16 residues. CDR3 loop: CASSQEGGRGHTEAFF. In DNA form, the CDR3 reads TGTGCCAGCAGCCAAGAGGGGGGCAGGGGGCACACTGAAGCTTTCTTT.

This clone turned up a few times. The chain is built from TRBV3-1 (or the pseudogene TRBV3-2) and TRBJ1-2; D unclear. The CDR3 has 13 amino acids. The V gene's germline CDR1 is LGHDT and CDR2 YNNKEL (reference sequence). V gave up 3 bases and J gave up 8 bases, with 13 bases separating them. The CDR3 is CASSQSITRGYTF. CDR3 nucleotides: TGTGCCAGCAGCCAGAGTATAACTCGGGGCTACACCTTC.

This rearrangement joins TRBV29-1 to TRBJ1-2; TRBD1 matches at 7 bases. The CDR3 totals 13 residues. Germline V gives CDR1 SQVTM, CDR2 ANQGSEA. After removal of 8 bases from V and 3 bases from J, the junction contained 9 bases not matched to a gene. The CDR3 region has the DNA TGCAGCTCCTCCCGACAGGGTCACTATGGCTACACCTTC. Protein: CSSSRQGHYGYTF.